The 25 T cell receptor beta chains reported below all come from one sample, sequenced in a study of T-cell reconstitution after alpha-beta-depleted transplantation in children. A TCRbeta library incorporating unique molecular identifiers was prepared. TCRdb independently ran MiXCR on the PCR reads; one entry per CDR3 protein. The sample gives about 240,000 distinct CDR3 sequences, about 12% of which show up once; about 2.6% is in the top ten. The input for sequencing was PBMCs from the stem cell graft donor, taken from the stem cell graft. These receptors came from a human donor who donated a stem cell graft to a child with acute lymphoblastic leukemia.

This clonotype came up many times. The CDR3 DNA sequence: TGCGCCAGCAGCTTGGATTTCGCCTCCTGGCGTGGCTACACCTTC. Amino acid sequence: CASSLDFASWRGYTF. The chain carries TRBV5-1 and TRBJ1-2; D not resolved. Germline loops: CDR1 SGHRS, CDR2 YFSETQ. The CDR3 extends over 15 amino acids. V was cut by 0 bases and J by 7 bases, with 16 bases left in between.

Many counts were recorded for this clonotype. The genes are TRBV29-1 and TRBJ2-7, with D possibly being TRBD2 (7 bases). Germline loops: CDR1 SQVTM, CDR2 ANQGSEA. V lost 3 bases and J 4 bases, leaving 10 bases between the germline ends. This CDR3 spans 12 amino acids. In nucleotides, the CDR3 is TGCAGCGTTGACGGGGGGCGATACGAGCAGTACTTC. Its protein is CSVDGGRYEQYF.

The chain employs TRBV7-2 and TRBJ2-7; TRBD1 might be the D (6 bases). The CDR3 extends over 15 amino acids. Germline V gene data show CDR1 as SGHTA and CDR2 as FQGNSA. V was shortened by 5 bases and J by 3 bases, with 17 bases between the two germline ends. DNA of the CDR3: TGTGCCAGCAGCCCCCCCGGAGGCAGGGGCTACGAGCAGTACTTC. This translates into CASSPPGGRGYEQYF.

This clonotype was recorded many times. The rearrangement links TRBV5-1 to TRBJ1-1, with D maybe TRBD1 (6 bases). This CDR3 is 15 amino acids long. Trimming removed 0 bases at V and 4 bases at J, with 13 bases between. Germline values: CDR1 SGHRS, CDR2 YFSETQ. CDR3 loop: CASSLVFRGPTEAFF. In DNA form, the CDR3 reads TGCGCCAGCAGCTTGGTATTCAGGGGACCCACTGAAGCTTTCTTT.

There are many counts of this clonotype. The rearrangement uses TRBV6-1 and TRBJ2-1, with 9 bases aligning to TRBD1. CDR1 and CDR2 from the germline V gene are MNHNS and SASEGT. The CDR3 totals 18 residues. The V gene end was trimmed by 5 bases and the J gene end by 7 bases; junction bases not matched to a gene: 18. CDR3 nucleotides: TGTGCCAGCAGTCAAAGGGGATACGGGACAGGGAAGGTGAATGAGCAGTTCTTC. Amino acid sequence: CASSQRGYGTGKVNEQFF.

This clonotype was found many times. The gene calls are TRBV6-1 and TRBJ2-5; possible D gene TRBD1, 6 bases. This CDR3 is 13 amino acids long. V was shortened by 5 bases and J by 5 bases, with 12 bases between the two germline ends. Germline CDR1 MNHNS, CDR2 SASEGT. DNA of the CDR3: TGTGCCAGCAGTAGACAGGTCCGCGAGACCCAGTACTTC. Its protein is CASSRQVRETQYF.

This clonotype has only a few counts. The CDR3 protein is CASSLMTGGLAEAFF. CDR3 coding DNA: TGTGCCAGCAGTTTAATGACAGGGGGTTTGGCTGAAGCTTTCTTT. The genes are TRBV12-3 or TRBV12-4 and TRBJ1-1; 9 bases line up with TRBD1. This CDR3 spans 15 amino acids. V lost 2 bases, J lost 6 bases, and 7 bases stayed unmatched.

This clonotype was counted between two and nine times. This sequence joins TRBV7-2 and TRBJ1-5; 8 nucleotides align to TRBD1. This CDR3 contains 15 residues. Germline assignment: CDR1 SGHTA and CDR2 FQGNSA. The junction had 10 bases not matched to a gene; V was cut back by 5 bases and J by 7 bases. This CDR3 is CASSVRGRGGQPQHF. In DNA form, the CDR3 reads TGTGCCAGCAGCGTCAGGGGGCGAGGGGGGCAGCCCCAGCATTTT.

V usage is TRBV11-1 and J usage is TRBJ1-1, with a weak D call TRBD1 (5 bases). Germline CDR1 is SGHAT and CDR2 is FQDESV (reference sequence). CDR3 length equals 18 residues. V was trimmed by 5 bases and J by 1 base, leaving 23 bases between them. DNA of the CDR3: TGTGCCAGCAGCCCCGCCCCCGGGGGGAGTTGGACGAACACTGAAGCTTTCTTT. It translates to CASSPAPGGSWTNTEAFF. Using reference TRBV11-1 and TRBJ1-1 for the parts outside the CDR3, the full variable domain is EAEVAQSPRYKITEKSQAVAFWCDPISGHATLYWYRQILGQGPELLVQFQDESVVDDSQLPKDRFSAERLKGVDSTLKIQPAELGDSAMYLCASSPAPGGSWTNTEAFFGQGTRLTVV.

This clonotype was seen at least ten times. The chain links TRBV4-3 to TRBJ1-2, with a possible D match to TRBD1 (5 bases). The germline V gene has CDR1 LGHNA and CDR2 YSLEER. Between the trimmed V and J ends, which lost 0 bases and 2 bases, there was a span of 22 bases. The CDR3 extends over 19 amino acids. The CDR3 loop is CASSQDLDFEGARNYGYTF. The CDR3 DNA reads TGCGCCAGCAGCCAAGATCTAGATTTCGAAGGGGCGCGAAACTATGGCTACACCTTC.

The count of this clonotype is one. This chain links TRBV5-6 with TRBJ2-4; 7 nucleotides align to TRBD1. There are 14 residues in the CDR3. Germline V gene lookup returns CDR1 SGHDT and CDR2 YYEEEE. J lost 3 bases, V lost 4 bases, and 4 bases had no gene match. CDR3 protein: CASSPGQLKNIQYF. The DNA of the CDR3 is TGTGCCAGCAGCCCGGGACAGCTCAAAAACATTCAGTACTTC.

Notes on this clonotype: The junction departs from germline at one end; a sequencing error may be responsible. The CDR3 DNA sequence: TGCTGTGCGACCCAGGGCCAGGGTTTTAGCAGTCAGCCCCAGCATTTT. It specifies CCATQGQGFSSQPQHF. This chain connects TRBV20-1 to TRBJ1-5; possibly TRBD1 for D (5 bases). CDR3 length: 16 residues. Germline loops: CDR1 DFQATT, CDR2 SNEGSKA (reference sequence).

This clonotype was seen ten or more times. The V call is TRBV7-2, the J call TRBJ1-5; D is unclear. From germline, CDR1 is SGHTA and CDR2 FQGNSA. V lost 5 bases and J lost 0, with 17 bases in between. The CDR3 consists of 17 residues. The CDR3 coding sequence is TGTGCCAGCAGCCCCCTCTTTGGTCAGCATAGCAATCAGCCCCAGCATTTT. This codes for CASSPLFGQHSNQPQHF. Based on the CDR3 plus reference TRBV7-2 and TRBJ1-5, the full variable domain is GAGVSQSPSNKVTEKGKDVELRCDPISGHTALYWYRQSLGQGLEFLIYFQGNSAPDKSGLPSDRFSAERTGGSVSTLTIQRTQQEDSAVYLCASSPLFGQHSNQPQHFGDGTRLSIL.

This clonotype was counted many times. This rearrangement joins TRBV12-3 or TRBV12-4 to TRBJ2-5; no reliable D call. The germline V and J ends were trimmed by 1 base and 4 bases, with 4 bases remaining between them. There are 12 residues in the CDR3. CDR3: CASSLVIETQYF. The CDR3 DNA is TGTGCCAGCAGTTTAGTTATAGAGACCCAGTACTTC.

This clonotype has a handful of counts. V is TRBV5-1 and J is TRBJ2-7, with 8 bases lining up with TRBD1. V lost 4 bases and J lost 6; bases outside the gene matches: 18. Germline CDR1 is SGHRS and CDR2 is YFSETQ. The CDR3 runs 17 residues. CDR3 loop: CASSPSLIGQGLGEQYF. CDR3 coding DNA: TGCGCCAGCAGCCCTTCCCTGATCGGACAGGGTCTCGGCGAGCAGTACTTC. Full variable domain (rest looked up from reference TRBV5-1 and TRBJ2-7): KAGVTQTPRYLIKTRGQQVTLSCSPISGHRSVSWYQQTPGQGLQFLFEYFSETQRNKGNFPGRFSGRQFSNSRSEMNVSTLELGDSALYLCASSPSLIGQGLGEQYFGPGTRLTVT.

This clonotype was found a few times. The CDR3 DNA reads TGTGCCAGCAGTTACTCGACCCGGGACAGATATAGCAATCAGCCCCAGCATTTT. Its protein product is CASSYSTRDRYSNQPQHF. The chain carries TRBV6-5 and TRBJ1-5; the match to TRBD1 covers 7 bases. The CDR3 spans 18 residues. CDR1 and CDR2 from the germline V gene are MNHEY and SVGAGI. V lost 0 bases, J lost 0 bases, and 8 bases stayed unmatched.

This clonotype was counted at least ten times. The genes are TRBV7-2 and TRBJ2-3; 9 bases align to TRBD2. Trimming cost V 1 base and J 6 bases; bases outside gene matches: 5. Germline V gene sequence: CDR1 SGHTA, CDR2 FQGNSA. CDR3 length equals 15 residues. The CDR3 DNA reads TGTGCCAGCAGCTTAGTAGCGGGGGTAGGGGATACGCAGTATTTT. Translation gives CASSLVAGVGDTQYF.

This clonotype was recorded at least ten times. The chain employs TRBV24-1 and TRBJ2-1; weak D call: TRBD2 (5 bases). With 6 bases removed from V and 1 base from J, the gap between germline ends came to 21 bases. The CDR3 is 18 amino acids. CDR1 and CDR2 (germline): KGHDR, SFDVKD. The CDR3 sequence is CATSQPFASGGSYNEQFF. In DNA form, the CDR3 reads TGTGCCACCAGTCAGCCGTTTGCGAGCGGCGGGTCCTACAATGAGCAGTTCTTC.

The chain is built from TRBV4-3 and TRBJ2-6; D unclear. Germline V lookup: CDR1 LGHNA, CDR2 YSLEER. This CDR3 is 14 amino acids long. V dropped 0 bases and J dropped 4 bases, with 4 bases sitting between them. The CDR3 loop is CASSQDRGANVLTF. The CDR3, as DNA: TGCGCCAGCAGCCAAGATCGGGGGGCCAACGTCCTGACTTTC.

In this sample, this clonotype turned up many times. The rearrangement uses TRBV6-1 and TRBJ2-5, with 10 bases identical to TRBD1. Germline values: CDR1 MNHNS, CDR2 SASEGT. Germline trimming cut 6 bases from V and 5 bases from J; bases unmatched to any gene: 9. The CDR3 spans 15 residues. DNA for the CDR3: TGTGCCAGCAGGCTCCGGGACAGGGGCCAGGAGACCCAGTACTTC. Translating gives CASRLRDRGQETQYF.

This clonotype has at least ten counts. This chain links TRBV10-3 with TRBJ2-7; no definite D call. V was clipped by 3 bases and J by 5 bases, with 5 bases between them. Per the germline V gene, CDR1 is ENHRY and CDR2 is SYGVKD. This CDR3 contains 11 residues. The CDR3 is CAISDRNEQYF. The CDR3 bases are TGTGCCATCAGTGACCGGAACGAGCAGTACTTC.

This clonotype was detected many times. The rearrangement links TRBV21-1 to TRBJ1-3. TRBV21-1 is annotated as a pseudogene. The CDR3 has 15 residues. CDR3 in DNA: TGTGCCAGCAGCAAGAGACAGATCTCTGGAAACACCATATATTTT. Residues: CASSKRQISGNTIYF.

This clonotype was observed many times. The rearrangement joins TRBV5-1 to TRBJ2-1, with TRBD1 matching over 8 bases. Germline V CDR1 and CDR2: SGHRS, YFSETQ. This CDR3 is built from 16 residues. With 4 bases clipped from V and 4 bases from J, the junction kept 10 bases outside the gene matches. DNA for the CDR3: TGCGCCAGCAGCGTTCCGGGACAGGTTCAGTACAATGAGCAGTTCTTC. Translated, it gives CASSVPGQVQYNEQFF.

This clonotype was recorded at least ten times. V and J are TRBV5-1 and TRBJ2-7; D assignment may be TRBD1 or TRBD2 (5 bases each). Germline lookup yields CDR1 SGHRS and CDR2 YFSETQ. This CDR3 contains 14 residues. Trimming shortened V by 0 bases and J by 7 bases, and 14 bases separated the two germline ends. The CDR3 coding sequence is TGCGCCAGCAGCTTGGGGGACCTAGAGTGGGAGCAGTACTTC. Its protein is CASSLGDLEWEQYF. Looking up the rest from reference TRBV5-1 and TRBJ2-7 gives the full variable domain: KAGVTQTPRYLIKTRGQQVTLSCSPISGHRSVSWYQQTPGQGLQFLFEYFSETQRNKGNFPGRFSGRQFSNSRSEMNVSTLELGDSALYLCASSLGDLEWEQYFGPGTRLTVT.

This clonotype was seen many times. V and J are TRBV5-5 and TRBJ1-4; D not certain. The V end lost 6 bases, the J end lost 8 bases, and 11 bases lay between the germline ends. This CDR3 spans 12 amino acids. Germline V gene sequence: CDR1 SGHKS, CDR2 YYEKEE (reference sequence). CDR3 in amino acids: CASTGPGEKLFF. The CDR3, as DNA: TGTGCCAGCACCGGTCCGGGGGAAAAACTGTTTTTT. The full variable domain, its missing parts supplied by reference TRBV5-5 and TRBJ1-4, is DAGVTQSPTHLIKTRGQQVTLRCSPISGHKSVSWYQQVLGQGPQFIFQYYEKEERGRGNFPDRFSARQFPNYSSELNVNALLLGDSALYLCASTGPGEKLFFGSGTQLSVL.